Presented here are 10 T cell receptor beta chains from one specimen sequenced in a study of blood T cell repertoires in COVID-19 (dated by TCRdb to between 2020 and 2021). Libraries were prepared through the immunoSEQ multiplex PCR assay. Not all clones reach the TCRdb copy of this immuneACCESS table, which keeps in-frame sequences only. Checked studies attribute under half of the gap to unresolved V genes and leave the rest unexplained. Present in this sample are about 140,000 clones, 84% of which were seen just once. The top ten constitute 3% to 4% of the sample. The specimen sequenced was PBMCs or T cells enriched from blood (not recorded which). All receptors derive from a woman aged 45-65 years with acute COVID-19.

The gene calls are TRBV5-6 and TRBJ1-1; the D is unclear. The V end was cut by 4 bases, the J end by 3 bases, with 13 bases between. This CDR3 region has 14 residues. Germline V gene data show CDR1 as SGHDT and CDR2 as YYEEEE. CDR3 region: CASSRIMGDTEAFF. As DNA, the CDR3 is TGTGCCAGCAGCCGAATAATGGGAGACACTGAAGCTTTCTTT.

The rearrangement joins TRBV10-3 to TRBJ1-5; D is unresolved. Between the trimmed V and J ends, which lost 10 bases and 1 base, there was a span of 11 bases. The germline gives CDR1 ENHRY, CDR2 SYGVKD. CDR3 length: 13 amino acids. The CDR3 nucleotides read TGTGCCAACGATTTGAGGAGCAATCAGCCCCAGCATTTT. Translating gives CANDLRSNQPQHF.

The V and J genes are TRBV10-3 and TRBJ2-1, with TRBD2 identical over 15 bases. Germline CDR1 reads ENHRY; CDR2 reads SYGVKD. The trim removed 5 bases at V and 8 bases at J, leaving 13 bases unmatched. The length of the CDR3 is 18 residues. The CDR3 region is CAISNPPGLAGGGDEQFF. The CDR3 DNA follows: TGTGCCATCAGTAACCCTCCGGGACTAGCGGGGGGCGGCGATGAGCAGTTCTTC.

The chain has TRBV12-3 or TRBV12-4 and TRBJ2-3; tentatively, D is TRBD2 (6 bases). This CDR3 has 13 amino acids. Trimming shortened V by 6 bases and J by 7 bases, and 14 bases separated the two germline ends. The CDR3 protein is CASRPNGGNTQYF. The CDR3, as DNA: TGTGCCAGCAGGCCCAATGGGGGGAATACGCAGTATTTT.

The rearrangement joins TRBV7-2 to TRBJ1-2; a weak D match, TRBD1 (6 bases). In germline, CDR1 is SGHTA, CDR2 FQGNSA. Trimming left V 0 bases short and J 8 bases short, with 13 bases between. The CDR3 covers 14 residues. The CDR3 reads CASSLARGAPGYTF. The CDR3 bases are TGTGCCAGCAGCTTAGCCCGGGGGGCGCCCGGCTACACCTTC.

This chain uses TRBV19 with TRBJ2-5, with 7 bases fitting TRBD1. Germline V gene data show CDR1 as LNHDA and CDR2 as SQIVND (reference sequence). The CDR3 is 14 residues long. The V and J ends lost 5 bases and 1 base, in that order; junction bases with no gene match: 4. CDR3 nucleotide sequence: TGTGCCAGTAGTGAGGGGACAGCCCAAGAGACCCAGTACTTC. The encoded protein is CASSEGTAQETQYF.

This chain joins TRBV9 and TRBJ1-3, with 7 bases fitting TRBD1. Germline V gives CDR1 SGDLS, CDR2 YYNGEE. This CDR3 is built from 17 residues. Germline trimming cut 3 bases from V and 0 bases from J; bases unmatched to any gene: 9. The CDR3 sequence is CASSALDRPLSGNTIYF. CDR3 nucleotides: TGTGCCAGCAGCGCCCTGGACAGGCCTCTCTCTGGAAACACCATATATTTT.

The chain joins TRBV19 to TRBJ2-3, with D hard to call. Germline V gene data show CDR1 as LNHDA and CDR2 as SQIVND (reference sequence). V lost 7 bases and J lost 4, with 15 bases in between. The CDR3 consists of 14 residues. CDR3 nucleotide sequence: TGTGCCAGTAAGGCTTTGGAGAGCGCAGATACGCAGTATTTT. Translating it yields CASKALESADTQYF.

This chain links TRBV6-5 with TRBJ2-3, with 9 bases aligning to TRBD2. The germline CDR1 and CDR2 sequences are MNHEY and SVGAGI. This CDR3 has 15 amino acids. V lost 5 bases and J lost 4; bases outside the gene matches: 7. The chain's CDR3 is CASSLLAGLPDTQYF. The CDR3 DNA follows: TGTGCCAGCAGTCTCCTAGCGGGACTTCCAGATACGCAGTATTTT.

V and J are TRBV2 and TRBJ2-4, with TRBD1 as a possible D gene (5 bases). From germline, CDR1 is SNHLY and CDR2 FYNNEI. Trimming left V 8 bases short and J 11 bases short, with 16 bases between. The CDR3 spans 12 residues. CDR3 sequence reads: CASGKDSGVQYF. DNA of the CDR3: TGTGCCAGCGGAAAAGACAGTGGTGTTCAGTACTTC.